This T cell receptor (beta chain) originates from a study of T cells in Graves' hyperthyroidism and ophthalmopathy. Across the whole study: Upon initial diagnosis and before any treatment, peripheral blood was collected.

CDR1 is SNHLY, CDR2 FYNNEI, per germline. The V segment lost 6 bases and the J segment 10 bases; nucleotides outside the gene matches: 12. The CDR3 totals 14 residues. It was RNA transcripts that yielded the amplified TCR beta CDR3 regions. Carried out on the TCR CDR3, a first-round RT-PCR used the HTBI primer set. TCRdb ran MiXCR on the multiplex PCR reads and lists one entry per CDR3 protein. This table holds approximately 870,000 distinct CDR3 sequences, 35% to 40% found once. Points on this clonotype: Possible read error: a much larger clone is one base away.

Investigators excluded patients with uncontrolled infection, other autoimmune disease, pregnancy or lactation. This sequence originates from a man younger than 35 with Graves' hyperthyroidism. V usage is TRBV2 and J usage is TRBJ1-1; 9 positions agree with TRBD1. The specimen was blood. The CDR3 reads CASSVWDRDSGAFF. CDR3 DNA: TGTGCCAGCAGCGTCTGGGACAGGGACTCTGGAGCTTTCTTT.